The 24 T cell receptor beta chains given below trace back to one sample, sequenced in a study of blood T cells in healthy people across ages. A second 7 to 11 cycle PCR used barcoded and J-beta primers. TCRdb itself ran the 5' RACE reads through MiXCR, one entry per CDR3 protein. The table includes approximately 800,000 distinct CDR3 sequences, approximately 55% detected once. The sequenced sample was blood. The source is a man at least 80 years old in good health.

The chain carries TRBV4-1 and TRBJ2-3; D is ambiguous. CDR3 length: 15 residues. The V gene's germline CDR1 is MGHRA and CDR2 YSYEKL. With 0 bases removed from V and 3 bases from J, the gap between germline ends came to 10 bases. CDR3 DNA sequence: TGCGCCAGCAGCCAAGATGGTACCCAGACAGATACGCAGTATTTT. It yields the protein CASSQDGTQTDTQYF.

This clonotype was counted between two and nine times. The chain links TRBV5-1 to TRBJ2-1; 7 nucleotides match TRBD2. This CDR3 contains 16 residues. Germline V lookup: CDR1 SGHRS, CDR2 YFSETQ. The junction had 16 bases not matched to a gene; V was cut back by 4 bases and J by 9 bases. The CDR3 DNA follows: TGCGCCAGCAGCCGTGGCCGTAGCGGGCAGTCAAGTGAGCAGTTCTTC. Residues: CASSRGRSGQSSEQFF.

The genes are TRBV6-1 and TRBJ2-4; D ambiguous. The CDR3 is 12 residues long. Trimming pared 2 bases from V and 10 bases from J, leaving 9 bases between. Germline V CDR1 and CDR2: MNHNS, SASEGT. CDR3 protein: CASSETHGIQYF. For the CDR3, the DNA is TGTGCCAGCAGTGAAACCCATGGAATTCAGTACTTC.

The chain is built from TRBV20-1 and TRBJ2-7, with 7 nucleotides matching TRBD1. J lost 5 bases, V lost 3 bases, and 13 bases had no gene match. CDR1 and CDR2 from the germline V gene are DFQATT and SNEGSKA (reference sequence). There are 15 residues in the CDR3. The CDR3, as DNA: TGCAGTGCTAGGGGTTCGGACAGGCGTCTCAACGAGCAGTACTTC. It yields the protein CSARGSDRRLNEQYF.

V gene TRBV19 combines with J gene TRBJ1-2; TRBD1 agrees at 8 bases. This CDR3 is 14 amino acids long. Germline V gives CDR1 LNHDA, CDR2 SQIVND (reference sequence). Trimming removed 7 bases from V and 4 bases from J; junction bases left unmatched: 8. The CDR3 DNA reads TGTGCCAGTATAGGGGACAGGCCCAGCTATGGCTACACCTTC. Its protein product is CASIGDRPSYGYTF. Based on the CDR3 plus reference TRBV19 and TRBJ1-2, the full variable domain is DGGITQSPKYLFRKEGQNVTLSCEQNLNHDAMYWYRQDPGQGLRLIYYSQIVNDFQKGDIAEGYSVSREKKESFPLTVTSAQKNPTAFYLCASIGDRPSYGYTFGSGTRLTVV.

DNA of the CDR3: TGTGCCAGCAGCTTCGACCTATATCAGCCCCAGCATTTT. This translates into CASSFDLYQPQHF. V and J are TRBV7-2 and TRBJ1-5; unclear D gene. Trimming pared 3 bases from V and 5 bases from J, leaving 8 bases between. CDR3 length equals 13 residues. Germline assignment: CDR1 SGHTA and CDR2 FQGNSA.

The gene calls are TRBV25-1 and TRBJ1-6, with 7 bases fitting TRBD1. The V segment lost 7 bases and the J segment 5 bases; nucleotides outside the gene matches: 5. The germline CDR1 and CDR2 sequences are MGHDK and SYGVNS. The CDR3 length is 14 residues. The CDR3 bases are TGTGCCAGCAAGTTTCAGGGGGATAATTCACCCCTCCACTTT. Its protein is CASKFQGDNSPLHF.

The CDR3 DNA follows: TGCAGCGTTGAAGAAAGATTTAGAACTCGGGGGGCGGGCACTGAAGCTTTCTTT. It codes for CSVEERFRTRGAGTEAFF. The chain is built from TRBV29-1 and TRBJ1-1; the D gene is possibly TRBD1 (6 bases). Trimming removed 0 bases at V and 4 bases at J, with 24 bases between. Per the germline V gene, CDR1 is SQVTM and CDR2 is ANQGSEA. The length of the CDR3 is 18 residues.

This clonotype came up a few times. The chain has TRBV20-1 and TRBJ1-1; the D is unclear. Between the trimmed V and J ends, which lost 3 bases and 0 bases, there was a span of 8 bases. Per the germline V gene, CDR1 is DFQATT and CDR2 is SNEGSKA (reference sequence). The CDR3 runs 13 residues. CDR3 coding DNA: TGCAGTGCTAGGAAGCCGCTGAACACTGAAGCTTTCTTT. Amino acid sequence: CSARKPLNTEAFF.

This clonotype was recorded a few times. The chain has TRBV29-1 and TRBJ2-7; 10 bases match TRBD2. Per germline, CDR1 SQVTM and CDR2 ANQGSEA. The CDR3 is 14 amino acids. The ends lost 7 bases at V and 6 bases at J; junction bases unmatched: 12. The CDR3 coding sequence is TGCAGCGCCGCCCTCCTAGCGGGAGATTTCGAGCAGTACTTC. This translates into CSAALLAGDFEQYF.

This chain uses TRBV7-9 with TRBJ2-3; D not certain. Between the trimmed V and J ends, which lost 4 bases and 6 bases, there was a span of 8 bases. The CDR3 contains 12 residues. Germline assignment: CDR1 SEHNR and CDR2 FQNEAQ (reference sequence). For the CDR3, the DNA is TGTGCCAGCAGCTCCACCGGGGATACGCAGTATTTT. This encodes CASSSTGDTQYF. Full variable domain (rest looked up from reference TRBV7-9 and TRBJ2-3): DTGVSQNPRHKITKRGQNVTFRCDPISEHNRLYWYRQTLGQGPEFLTYFQNEAQLEKSRLLSDRFSAERPKGSFSTLEIQRTEQGDSAMYLCASSSTGDTQYFGPGTRLTVL.

This clonotype was observed a few times. The rearrangement joins TRBV5-1 to TRBJ2-7, with a weak D call TRBD2 (5 bases). Germline CDR1 SGHRS, CDR2 YFSETQ. CDR3 length: 12 amino acids. V was cut by 8 bases and J by 3 bases, with 12 bases left in between. The CDR3 region has the DNA TGCGCCAGTGCGTCGGGGAACTACGAGCAGTACTTC. This encodes CASASGNYEQYF. Full variable domain (missing parts from reference TRBV5-1 and TRBJ2-7): KAGVTQTPRYLIKTRGQQVTLSCSPISGHRSVSWYQQTPGQGLQFLFEYFSETQRNKGNFPGRFSGRQFSNSRSEMNVSTLELGDSALYLCASASGNYEQYFGPGTRLTVT.

The chain has TRBV5-6 and TRBJ1-2; no clear D gene. Germline V gene sequence: CDR1 SGHDT, CDR2 YYEEEE. V was shortened by 0 bases and J by 8 bases, with 11 bases between the two germline ends. This CDR3 is built from 13 residues. The CDR3 is CASSLVVRAGYTF. In DNA, the CDR3 is TGTGCCAGCAGCTTGGTTGTCAGAGCCGGCTACACCTTC.

This chain joins TRBV20-1 and TRBJ2-1, with 10 bases lining up with TRBD2. V gave up 2 bases and J gave up 5 bases; unmatched junction bases: 15. Germline assignment: CDR1 DFQATT and CDR2 SNEGSKA (reference sequence). The CDR3 totals 18 residues. DNA of the CDR3: TGCAGTGCTAGACCTTTTCCGGGACTAGCGAGATTCAACAATGAGCAGTTCTTC. This encodes CSARPFPGLARFNNEQFF.

The chain recombines TRBV7-9 with TRBJ2-5; D may be TRBD2 (5 bases). CDR1 SEHNR and CDR2 FQNEAQ come from the germline V gene (reference sequence). There are 13 residues in the CDR3. Trimming took 2 bases from V and 11 from J, leaving 15 bases between them. CDR3 loop: CASSLPTRLRQYF. In nucleotides, the CDR3 is TGTGCCAGCAGCTTACCTACTAGGTTAAGGCAGTACTTC.

The gene calls are TRBV6-2 or TRBV6-3 and TRBJ2-4; D remains unclear. Trimming took 5 bases from V and 6 from J, leaving 8 bases between them. CDR3 size: 12 residues. From germline, CDR1 is MNHEY and CDR2 SVGEGT. The CDR3 DNA sequence: TGTGCCAGCAGTCCGCAAGGAAACATTCAGTACTTC. Protein product: CASSPQGNIQYF.

This clonotype was seen just once. The J gene is TRBJ1-1, the V gene TRBV29-1; weak D call: TRBD1 (6 bases). Germline CDR1 and CDR2: SQVTM and ANQGSEA. V lost 5 bases, J lost 4 bases, and 20 bases lay in between. The CDR3 is 15 amino acids. CDR3 DNA: TGCAGCGTTCCCGGACGGGGGGGCGGAGGCACTGAAGCTTTCTTT. Translating it yields CSVPGRGGGGTEAFF.

V gene TRBV29-1 combines with J gene TRBJ2-2; 12 bases agree with TRBD1. CDR3 length equals 17 residues. Germline values: CDR1 SQVTM, CDR2 ANQGSEA. Trimming took 5 bases from V and 4 from J; bases not matched to a gene: 11. CDR3 region: CSVSQISGQGATGELFF. In DNA form, the CDR3 reads TGCAGCGTTTCCCAGATCTCGGGACAGGGGGCCACCGGGGAGCTGTTTTTT.

The sample holds a few counts of this clonotype. As DNA, the CDR3 is TGTGCCAGCAGTGTGACGGGCTCCTACAATGAGCAGTTCTTC. Protein product: CASSVTGSYNEQFF. This rearrangement joins TRBV9 to TRBJ2-1; D remains unclear. The length of the CDR3 is 14 residues. Germline V CDR1 and CDR2: SGDLS, YYNGEE. The V end was cut by 5 bases, the J end by 0 bases, with 9 bases between.

The sample holds a few counts of this clonotype. The chain couples TRBV5-1 to TRBJ2-3; TRBD2 matches at 8 bases. In germline, CDR1 is SGHRS, CDR2 YFSETQ. The trim removed 0 bases at V and 7 bases at J, leaving 4 bases unmatched. This CDR3 is 14 amino acids long. CDR3 in DNA: TGCGCCAGCAGCTTGGAGGTAGCGGGGAATACGCAGTATTTT. It specifies CASSLEVAGNTQYF.

The gene calls are TRBV7-2 and TRBJ2-7, with unresolved D. Germline V gene data show CDR1 as SGHTA and CDR2 as FQGNSA. V lost 1 base, J lost 2 bases, and 12 bases lay in between. The CDR3 is 15 residues long. For the CDR3, the DNA is TGTGCCAGCAGCTTAGAACTCCAGCGAACCTACGAGCAGTACTTC. It specifies CASSLELQRTYEQYF.

The rearrangement joins TRBV13 to TRBJ2-6; TRBD2 might be the D (5 bases). The CDR3 sequence is 16 residues long. Germline CDR1 PRHDT, CDR2 FYEKMQ (reference sequence). V was trimmed by 5 bases and J by 2 bases, leaving 13 bases between them. Here the CDR3 DNA reads TGTGCCAGCAGCCCGTGGGAGCGAACTGGGGCCAACGTCCTGACTTTC. This translates into CASSPWERTGANVLTF.

The chain carries TRBV20-1 and TRBJ2-7; D is ambiguous. Trimming cost V 1 base and J 2 bases, with 9 bases left between them. The germline V gene encodes CDR1 DFQATT and CDR2 SNEGSKA (reference sequence). The CDR3 is 13 amino acids. CDR3 region: CSARVPPTYEQYF. Here the CDR3 DNA reads TGCAGTGCTAGAGTACCACCAACCTACGAGCAGTACTTC.

The chain uses TRBV6-5 and TRBJ1-5; D gene unclear. Germline V gene lookup returns CDR1 MNHEY and CDR2 SVGAGI. The CDR3 is 15 amino acids. The germline V and J ends were trimmed by 0 bases and 5 bases, with 11 bases remaining between them. This chain's CDR3 is CASSYSARSDQPQHF. The CDR3 DNA sequence: TGTGCCAGCAGTTACTCCGCCCGATCCGATCAGCCCCAGCATTTT.